This T cell receptor beta chain was captured by sequencing in a study of blood T cell repertoires in COVID-19. Study-level background: Samples of COVID-19 (acute and convalescent) were obtained from the United States, Italy and Spain.

Germline V gene lookup returns CDR1 SGHRS and CDR2 YFSETQ. V shed 5 bases and J 5 bases; nucleotides not matched to a gene: 3. The CDR3 runs to 15 residues. Sequencing was performed with immunoSEQ multiplex PCR; in TCRdb, only in-frame clones are kept and a portion is missing. The table lists about 280,000 clones, about nine tenths of them singletons. Enrolled through a virtual design, the participants were between roughly 18 and 89 years of age and came from roughly 22 US areas. Sample: PBMCs or T cells enriched from blood (not recorded which). This clonotype was sampled from a woman in her thirties with acute COVID-19. The chain has TRBV5-1 and TRBJ2-2, with 13 positions matching TRBD2. The CDR3 reads CASRLAGGPTGELFF. The CDR3 DNA follows: TGCGCCAGCAGACTAGCGGGAGGGCCTACCGGGGAGCTGTTTTTT.